This T cell receptor beta chain was sequenced for a study of pediatric ulcerative colitis (dated by TCRdb to between 2019 and 2020). About the investigation overall: Of the ulcerative colitis patients, about 7 had pancolitis and two had left-sided colitis, and histology in every patient was consistent with ulcerative colitis. From under 10 newly diagnosed, treatment-naive pediatric ulcerative colitis patients and four non-IBD control children, paired blood and rectal samples were collected. By Pediatric Ulcerative Colitis Activity Index, mild disease was classified in a couple of patients, moderate disease in four and acute severe colitis in three.

V gives up 1 base and J gives up 2 bases, and the segment between their germline ends measures 9 bases. The CDR3, cysteine through phenylalanine, is 14 amino acids long. Only CDR3 DNA is held: 42 bases, read in frame from base 1. The germline V gene yields SGHVS for CDR1 and FQNEAQ for CDR2. During colonoscopy, one to two pinch biopsies were obtained from the rectum for research purposes. Ulcerative colitis patients had received no immunosuppressive medication before the diagnostic colonoscopy. Rectal biopsies were digested with proteinase K before DNA isolation. The Wizard kit (Promega) was used to extract genomic DNA from the blood and intestinal samples. What the research found in general, with its limitations: A couple of rectal CDR3 clonotypes were detected in all ulcerative colitis patients and were not detected in any of the controls. For technical reasons, substantially fewer templates were yielded by the blood samples of a couple of patients, and these blood samples were excluded from blood-rectal overlap analysis. Autologous blood-rectal clonal overlap was significantly higher in ulcerative colitis patients than in controls, suggesting increased T cell trafficking to inflamed tissue. Features of the rectal repertoire distinguished controls, mild-moderate colitis patients and acute severe colitis patients, and in acute severe colitis rectal diversity was lower because of clonal expansions. Rectal pinch biopsies may have included blood-derived T cells, especially in patients with overt colitis. Repertoires were derived from total lymphocyte DNA, so rare subsets such as regulatory T cells may have patterns not reflected. With only a handful of individuals, the healthy control group was small.

This clone was seen only a few times. No antigen is known for it. No clone much larger than this one lies a single base away; base qualities are absent. Through the immunoSEQ TRB Survey service, multiplex V and J primers were used to amplify rearranged CDR3 beta regions from genomic DNA. To keep sequencing depth the same across samples, survey-level depth of up to 500,000 reads per sample was applied. The libraries were purified and pooled, then sequenced using Illumina technology. Processing in the source paper ran as follows. Productive clonality, sample overlap, pairwise scatters, CDR3 beta length, V/D/J gene usage and productiveness were assessed with immunoSEQ online tools. Alongside Shannon and Simpson indices, calculated diversity was computed as the number of unique rearrangements divided by total templates, multiplied by 100. Principal component analysis was performed on Z-score normalized data with the R prcomp function and the ggbiplot package. Morisita's index was used to quantify blood-rectal clonal overlap within each subject. Here the immuneACCESS table is served through TCRdb, limited to in-frame sequences with V and J called. Missing clones are a known gap in these copies; in checked studies unresolved V genes cover under half, and the rest lacks a known reason. V, J and clone size are taken as reported in that table, and D and trimming were inferred from the DNA itself. The sample has tens of thousands of clones on record, roughly 70% of them singletons. Around 9.1% of the sample rests with the top ten.

The sequence derives from a boy between 10 and 17 years old with severe ulcerative colitis. Specimen: gut tissue. The sequence is built from TRBV7-8 and TRBJ2-7; TRBD1 is a possible D gene, resting on 6 matching bases. The CDR3 loop reads CASSLGRDTYEQYF. The nucleotide sequence reads as follows: TGTGCCAGCAGCTTAGGTCGGGACACCTACGAGCAGTACTTC. The reference TRBV7-8 and TRBJ2-7 proteins fill in what lies around the CDR3, so the full variable domain reads GAGVSQSPRYKVAKRGQDVALRCDPISGHVSLFWYQQALGQGPEFLTYFQNEAQLDKSGLPSDRFFAERPEGSVSTLKIQRTQQEDSAVYLCASSLGRDTYEQYFGPGTRLTVT.